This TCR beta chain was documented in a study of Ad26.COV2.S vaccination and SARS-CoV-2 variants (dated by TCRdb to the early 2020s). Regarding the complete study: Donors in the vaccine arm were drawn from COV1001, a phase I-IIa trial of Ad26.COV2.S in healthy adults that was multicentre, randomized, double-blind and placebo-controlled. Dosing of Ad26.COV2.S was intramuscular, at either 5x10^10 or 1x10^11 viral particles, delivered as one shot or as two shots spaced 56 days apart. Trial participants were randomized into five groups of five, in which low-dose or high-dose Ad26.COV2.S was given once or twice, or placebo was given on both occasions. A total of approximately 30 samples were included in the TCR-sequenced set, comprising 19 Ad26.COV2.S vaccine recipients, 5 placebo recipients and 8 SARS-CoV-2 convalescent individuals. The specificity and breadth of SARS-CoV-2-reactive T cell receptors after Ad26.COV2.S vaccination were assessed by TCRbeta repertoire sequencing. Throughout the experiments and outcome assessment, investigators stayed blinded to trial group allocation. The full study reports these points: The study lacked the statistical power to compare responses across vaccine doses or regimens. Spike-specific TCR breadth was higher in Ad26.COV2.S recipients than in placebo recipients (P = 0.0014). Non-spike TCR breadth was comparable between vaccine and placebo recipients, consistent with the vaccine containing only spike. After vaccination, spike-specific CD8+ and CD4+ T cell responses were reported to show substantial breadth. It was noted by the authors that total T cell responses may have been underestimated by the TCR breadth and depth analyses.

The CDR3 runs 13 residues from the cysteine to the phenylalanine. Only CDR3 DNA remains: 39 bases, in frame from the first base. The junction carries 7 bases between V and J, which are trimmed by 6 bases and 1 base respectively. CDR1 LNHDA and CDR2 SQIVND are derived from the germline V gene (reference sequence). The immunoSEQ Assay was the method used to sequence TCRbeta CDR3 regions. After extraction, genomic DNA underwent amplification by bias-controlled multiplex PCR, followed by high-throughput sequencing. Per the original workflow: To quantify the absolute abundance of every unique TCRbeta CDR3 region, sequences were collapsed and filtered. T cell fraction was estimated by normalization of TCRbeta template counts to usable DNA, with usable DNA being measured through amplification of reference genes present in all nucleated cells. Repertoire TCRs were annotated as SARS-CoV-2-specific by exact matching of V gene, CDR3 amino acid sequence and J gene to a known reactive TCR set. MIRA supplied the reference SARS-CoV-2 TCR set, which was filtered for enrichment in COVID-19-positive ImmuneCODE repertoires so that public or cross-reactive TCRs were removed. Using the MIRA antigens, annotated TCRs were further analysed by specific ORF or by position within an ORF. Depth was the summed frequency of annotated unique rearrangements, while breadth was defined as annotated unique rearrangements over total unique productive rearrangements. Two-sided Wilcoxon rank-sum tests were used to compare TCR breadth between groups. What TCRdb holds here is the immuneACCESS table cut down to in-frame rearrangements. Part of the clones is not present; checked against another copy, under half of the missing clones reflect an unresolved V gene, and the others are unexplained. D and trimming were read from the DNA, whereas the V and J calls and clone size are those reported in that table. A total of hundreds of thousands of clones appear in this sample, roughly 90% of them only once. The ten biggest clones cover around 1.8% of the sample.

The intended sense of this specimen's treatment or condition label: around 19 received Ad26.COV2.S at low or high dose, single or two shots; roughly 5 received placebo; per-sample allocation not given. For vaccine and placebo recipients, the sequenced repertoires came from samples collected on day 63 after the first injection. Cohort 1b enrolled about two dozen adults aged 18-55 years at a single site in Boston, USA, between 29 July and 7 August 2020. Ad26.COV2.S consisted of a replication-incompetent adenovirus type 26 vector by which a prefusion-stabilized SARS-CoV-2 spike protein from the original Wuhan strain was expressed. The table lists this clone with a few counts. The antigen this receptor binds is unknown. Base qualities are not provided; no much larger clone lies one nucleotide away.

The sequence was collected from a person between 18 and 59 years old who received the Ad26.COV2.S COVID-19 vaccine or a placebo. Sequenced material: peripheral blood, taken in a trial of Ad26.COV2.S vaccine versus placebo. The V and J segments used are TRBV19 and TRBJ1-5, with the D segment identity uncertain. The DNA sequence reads TGTGCCAGTAGGGATGGGAGCAATCAGCCCCAGCATTTT. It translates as CASRDGSNQPQHF.